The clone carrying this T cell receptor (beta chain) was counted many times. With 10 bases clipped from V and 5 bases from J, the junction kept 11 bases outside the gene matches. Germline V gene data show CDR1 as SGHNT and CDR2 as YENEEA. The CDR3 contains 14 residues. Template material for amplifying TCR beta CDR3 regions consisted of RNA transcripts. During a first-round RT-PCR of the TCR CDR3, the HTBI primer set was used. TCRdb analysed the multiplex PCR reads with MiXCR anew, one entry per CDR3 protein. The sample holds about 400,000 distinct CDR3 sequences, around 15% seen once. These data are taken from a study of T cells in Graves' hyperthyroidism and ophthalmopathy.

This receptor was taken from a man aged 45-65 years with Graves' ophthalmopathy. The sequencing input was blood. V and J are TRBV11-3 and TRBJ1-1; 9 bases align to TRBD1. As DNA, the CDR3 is TGTGCCACCCAACAGGGGGCTGGTGTGACTGAAGCTTTCTTT. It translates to CATQQGAGVTEAFF.